The next 5 T cell receptor beta chains were all read from a single sample in a study of cytotoxic CD8 clonotypes in ibrutinib-treated CLL. Here immunoSEQ multiplex PCR was the method, and the copy in TCRdb shows in-frame clones only, minus some. The sample has nearly 85,000 clones; roughly 80% are singletons. The starting material was PBMCs, obtained after 12 months of ibrutinib treatment. The origin of the receptors is a human donor with chronic lymphocytic leukemia.

The chain combines TRBV30 with TRBJ1-6; D is undetermined. V shed 0 bases and J shed 7 bases, with 13 bases lying between them. The germline V gene has CDR1 GTSNPN and CDR2 SVGIG (reference sequence). The CDR3 totals 15 residues. In DNA form, the CDR3 reads TGTGCCTGGAGTGTACTCCGGCCACCGAATTCACCCCTCCACTTT. Encoded protein: CAWSVLRPPNSPLHF.

The rearrangement links TRBV7-6 to TRBJ2-5; TRBD2 is a possible D gene (6 bases). Trimming stripped 2 bases from V and 7 bases from J, with 14 bases between. The CDR3 is 14 amino acids. The germline gives CDR1 SGHVS, CDR2 FNYEAQ. The CDR3 reads CASSLPSYGGTQYF. The CDR3 nucleotides are TGTGCCAGCAGCTTACCCAGCTACGGGGGGACCCAGTACTTC.

V usage is TRBV5-1 and J usage is TRBJ2-2, with no clear D. The CDR3 has 14 amino acids. The germline CDR1 and CDR2 sequences are SGHRS and YFSETQ. V was trimmed by 1 base and J by 6 bases, leaving 10 bases between them. This CDR3 is CASSLSIGAGELFF. The CDR3, as DNA: TGCGCCAGCAGCTTGTCAATTGGGGCCGGGGAGCTGTTTTTT.

The chain combines TRBV29-1 with TRBJ1-2; weak D call: TRBD1 (6 bases). From germline, CDR1 is SQVTM and CDR2 ANQGSEA. This CDR3 has 12 amino acids. CDR3 DNA sequence: TGCAGTGCTAGGGAAGGGGGCTATGGCTACACCTTC. Translating gives CSAREGGYGYTF.

This clone was counted a single time. V and J are TRBV6-5 and TRBJ1-3, with D perhaps TRBD1 (5 bases). The germline V gene has CDR1 MNHEY and CDR2 SVGAGI. The length of the CDR3 is 14 residues. The V end was cut by 4 bases, the J end by 5 bases, with 12 bases between. This chain's CDR3 is CASSSPRARNTIYF. The CDR3 DNA reads as TGTGCCAGCAGTTCCCCCAGGGCGAGAAACACCATATATTTT.